Following are 27 T cell receptor beta chains from one sample sequenced in a study of OX40 agonist ivuxolimab in advanced cancers. Data came from immunoSEQ multiplex PCR; TCRdb stores just in-frame clones and leaves some out. Here the sample spans 70,000 or so clones, over 65% being singletons. The sample consisted of CD4+ or CD8+ T cells sorted from blood, taken in a trial of the OX40 agonist ivuxolimab. The receptor source for this set is an adult with an advanced solid tumor such as melanoma, head and neck, liver or kidney cancer.

The chain combines TRBV9 with TRBJ2-5; 12 nucleotides line up with TRBD2. Trimming took 6 bases from V and 1 from J; bases not matched to a gene: 4. The CDR3 totals 15 residues. From germline, CDR1 is SGDLS and CDR2 YYNGEE. The CDR3 coding sequence is TGTGCCAGCACCAGGACTAGCGGGGCCCAAGAGACCCAGTACTTC. It codes for CASTRTSGAQETQYF.

The rearrangement links TRBV18 to TRBJ2-7, with D tentatively TRBD2 (5 bases). The CDR3 sequence is 14 residues long. The germline CDR1 and CDR2 sequences are KGHSH and LQKENI. The V end lost 6 bases, the J end lost 3 bases, and 15 bases lay between the germline ends. CDR3 sequence (DNA): TGTGCCAGCTCTCCTGCGCGAGGGAACTACGAGCAGTACTTC. Its translation: CASSPARGNYEQYF.

The chain links TRBV27 to TRBJ2-5, with 8 nucleotides matching TRBD1. This CDR3 region has 14 residues. Germline loops: CDR1 MNHEY, CDR2 SMNVEV (reference sequence). V was clipped by 5 bases and J by 1 base; unmatched bases: 3. The chain's CDR3 is CASSDRGTQETQYF. CDR3 nucleotide sequence: TGTGCCAGCAGTGACAGGGGCACCCAAGAGACCCAGTACTTC.

Concerning this clone itself: Additional DNA sequences in this sample encode the identical CDR3. This sequence joins TRBV18 and TRBJ1-3; unclear D gene. Germline V gives CDR1 KGHSH, CDR2 LQKENI. V lost 5 bases and J lost 3, with 11 bases in between. This CDR3 is built from 14 residues. CDR3 loop: CASSSIRVGNTIYF. The CDR3 coding sequence is TGTGCCAGCTCAAGTATTCGGGTTGGAAACACCATATATTTT.

The chain is built from TRBV6-1 and TRBJ1-1; D not resolved. The CDR3 runs to 15 residues. Germline V gene sequence: CDR1 MNHNS, CDR2 SASEGT. V was pared by 2 bases and J by 1 base, with 11 bases between. Here the CDR3 reads CASSEFDRWNTEAFF. The CDR3 DNA follows: TGTGCCAGCAGTGAATTCGACCGATGGAACACTGAAGCTTTCTTT.

The V gene is TRBV7-3, the J gene TRBJ1-3, with no clear D. V shed 5 bases and J shed 0 bases, with 11 bases lying between them. CDR1 is SGHTA, CDR2 FQGTGA, per germline. This CDR3 contains 15 residues. This chain's CDR3 is CASSASGSSGNTIYF. The CDR3 nucleotides are TGTGCCAGCAGCGCGTCGGGGAGCTCTGGAAACACCATATATTTT.

The chain has TRBV7-9 and TRBJ1-1; D is undetermined. CDR1 and CDR2 from the germline V gene are SEHNR and FQNEAQ (reference sequence). Trimming removed 4 bases at V and 5 bases at J, with 5 bases between. The CDR3 runs to 11 residues. CDR3 protein: CASSSETEAFF. In DNA form, the CDR3 reads TGTGCCAGCAGCTCCGAGACTGAAGCTTTCTTT.

The chain joins TRBV11-3 to TRBJ2-3, with TRBD2 matching 9 bases. CDR3 length: 17 amino acids. After removal of 1 base from V and 5 bases from J, the junction contained 10 bases not matched to a gene. Germline loops: CDR1 SGHNT, CDR2 YENEEA. CDR3 in amino acids: CASSLVGSGGTVDTQYF. The CDR3 DNA sequence: TGTGCCAGCAGCTTAGTAGGTAGCGGGGGAACTGTAGATACGCAGTATTTT.

CDR3 loop: CASSSGLAGTDTQYF. DNA of the CDR3: TGTGCCAGCAGTTCGGGACTAGCGGGCACAGATACGCAGTATTTT. The V call is TRBV5-6, the J call TRBJ2-3; TRBD2 aligns across 11 bases. This CDR3 is 15 amino acids long. V was clipped by 5 bases and J by 1 base; unmatched bases: 3. The germline CDR1 and CDR2 sequences are SGHDT and YYEEEE. The whole variable domain, filled in from reference TRBV5-6 and TRBJ2-3, reads DAGVTQSPTHLIKTRGQQVTLRCSPKSGHDTVSWYQQALGQGPQFIFQYYEEEERQRGNFPDRFSGHQFPNYSSELNVNALLLGDSALYLCASSSGLAGTDTQYFGPGTRLTVL.

The V call is TRBV18, the J call TRBJ2-7; TRBD1 matches at 7 bases. Germline CDR1 is KGHSH and CDR2 is LQKENI. The CDR3 consists of 13 residues. V trimming: 4 bases; J trimming: 5 bases; junction bases outside the gene matches: 5. CDR3 amino acids: CASSQGTVNEQYF. In DNA, the CDR3 is TGTGCCAGCTCACAAGGGACAGTCAACGAGCAGTACTTC.

J is TRBJ2-1 and V is TRBV11-2; 11 bases match TRBD1. V trimming: 5 bases; J trimming: 10 bases; junction bases outside the gene matches: 10. Germline V lookup: CDR1 SGHAT, CDR2 FQNNGV. The CDR3 spans 15 residues. CDR3 coding DNA: TGTGCCAGCAGCCCTTGGACAGGGGGCTTAAACGAGCAGTTCTTC. This sequence encodes CASSPWTGGLNEQFF.

V and J are TRBV5-1 and TRBJ1-2; D call uncertain. Looked up from germline, CDR1 is SGHRS and CDR2 is YFSETQ. The CDR3 length is 14 residues. Trimming left V 2 bases short and J 8 bases short, with 16 bases between. The CDR3 is CASSFTAWTTGYTF. In DNA, the CDR3 is TGCGCCAGCAGCTTTACAGCCTGGACGACCGGCTACACCTTC.

The chain couples TRBV5-1 to TRBJ2-2, with 11 nucleotides matching TRBD2. The length of the CDR3 is 15 residues. V shed 4 bases, J shed 6 bases, and the junction held 5 bases outside the gene matches. Germline V gene sequence: CDR1 SGHRS, CDR2 YFSETQ. The CDR3 is CASSGSGRASGELFF. The CDR3 DNA sequence: TGCGCCAGCAGCGGTAGCGGGAGGGCTTCCGGGGAGCTGTTTTTT.

This clone was picked up one time. The CDR3 DNA reads TGCGCCAGCAGCTTGGGGGACAGGGGGATGAGGGAGACCCAGTACTTC. Protein product: CASSLGDRGMRETQYF. V gene TRBV5-1 combines with J gene TRBJ2-5; 11 bases map to TRBD1. V shed 0 bases, J shed 5 bases, and the junction held 6 bases outside the gene matches. Per germline, CDR1 SGHRS and CDR2 YFSETQ. The CDR3 is 16 amino acids.

The chain recombines TRBV7-9 with TRBJ1-2, with 8 nucleotides matching TRBD1. This CDR3 is built from 14 residues. Trimming removed 3 bases from V and 6 bases from J; junction bases left unmatched: 6. Germline lookup yields CDR1 SEHNR and CDR2 FQNEAQ (reference sequence). This CDR3 is CASSFRDRMHGYTF. The CDR3 coding sequence is TGTGCCAGCAGCTTCCGGGACAGGATGCATGGCTACACCTTC.

This chain links TRBV9 with TRBJ2-5; 15 bases map to TRBD2. V was pared by 4 bases and J by 4 bases, with 5 bases of the junction left unmatched. The CDR3 covers 16 residues. CDR1 and CDR2 from the germline V gene are SGDLS and YYNGEE. As DNA, the CDR3 is TGTGCCAGCAGCCTCCAGGGACTAGCGGGAGGAGAGACCCAGTACTTC. This codes for CASSLQGLAGGETQYF.

Turning to this clone: The sample contains more than one DNA sequence encoding this CDR3. The chain is built from TRBV5-1 and TRBJ2-5, with D perhaps matching TRBD2 (5 bases). CDR3 length: 13 amino acids. V was shortened by 2 bases and J by 4 bases, with 9 bases between the two germline ends. Germline V gene sequence: CDR1 SGHRS, CDR2 YFSETQ. CDR3 loop: CASSFGLAETQYF. The CDR3 region has the DNA TGCGCCAGCAGCTTTGGGCTAGCAGAGACCCAGTACTTC.

The chain employs TRBV15 and TRBJ2-1, with TRBD2 as a possible D gene (6 bases). The CDR3 is 13 residues long. V was pared by 0 bases and J by 13 bases, with 13 bases between. Germline lookup yields CDR1 LNHNV and CDR2 YYDKDF (reference sequence). CDR3: CATSRDNGGEQFF. The DNA of the CDR3 is TGTGCCACCAGCAGAGATAACGGGGGTGAACAGTTCTTC.

V usage is TRBV2 and J usage is TRBJ1-1; D is perhaps TRBD1 (5 bases). CDR1 SNHLY and CDR2 FYNNEI come from the germline V gene. The CDR3 is 16 amino acids. With 3 bases removed from V and 0 bases from J, the gap between germline ends came to 14 bases. The CDR3 bases are TGTGCCAGCAGTGAGACGACAGCAGGCATGAACACTGAAGCTTTCTTT. Its translation: CASSETTAGMNTEAFF. Filled out from reference TRBV2 and TRBJ1-1, the complete variable domain reads EPEVTQTPSHQVTQMGQEVILRCVPISNHLYFYWYRQILGQKVEFLVSFYNNEISEKSEIFDDQFSVERPDGSNFTLKIRSTKLEDSAMYFCASSETTAGMNTEAFFGQGTRLTVV.

The rearrangement joins TRBV5-4 to TRBJ2-5; TRBD1 matches at 9 bases. The J call may be incorrect, as the DNA end agrees better with TRBJ2-7. Per the germline V gene, CDR1 is SGHNT and CDR2 is YYREEE (reference sequence). This CDR3 region has 15 residues. CDR3 in DNA: TGTGCCAGCAGCTCTAGGACAGGGGCCGGGGACGAGCAGTACTTC. Translating it yields CASSSRTGAGDEQYF.

The V and J genes are TRBV11-3 and TRBJ1-3; D is uncertain. Germline V CDR1 and CDR2: SGHNT, YENEEA. The CDR3 is 15 amino acids. Trimming stripped 5 bases from V and 1 base from J, with 12 bases between. The CDR3: CASSRVSSSGNTIYF. The DNA of the CDR3 is TGTGCCAGCAGCCGGGTGAGCTCATCTGGAAACACCATATATTTT.

In this sample, this clone turned up once. The chain uses TRBV7-6 and TRBJ2-1, with D possibly matching TRBD2 (7 bases). V lost 5 bases and J lost 5, with 19 bases in between. Germline CDR1 SGHVS, CDR2 FNYEAQ. This CDR3 is 16 amino acids long. This CDR3 is CASSLGGGPLNNEQFF. The CDR3 DNA reads as TGTGCCAGCAGCCTAGGGGGAGGGCCCCTGAACAATGAGCAGTTCTTC.

CDR3 in DNA: TGTGCCAGCAGCCCTAGGACAGGGACAGTCTATGGCTACACCTTC. This sequence encodes CASSPRTGTVYGYTF. V gene TRBV5-5 combines with J gene TRBJ1-2; TRBD1 aligns across 8 bases. The germline gives CDR1 SGHKS, CDR2 YYEKEE (reference sequence). The V and J ends lost 4 bases and 4 bases, in that order; junction bases with no gene match: 9. CDR3 length: 15 residues.

This rearrangement joins TRBV18 to TRBJ1-2, with a tentative D call TRBD1 (5 bases). Germline V gene sequence: CDR1 KGHSH, CDR2 LQKENI. There are 14 residues in the CDR3. Trimming shortened V by 3 bases and J by 3 bases, and 11 bases separated the two germline ends. The CDR3: CASSPRDLYYGYTF. In DNA form, the CDR3 reads TGTGCCAGCTCACCCAGGGATTTGTACTATGGCTACACCTTC.

The chain uses TRBV7-2 and TRBJ2-7, with D tentatively TRBD2 (5 bases). The CDR3 has 15 amino acids. Germline V gene sequence: CDR1 SGHTA, CDR2 FQGNSA. Trimming left V 3 bases short and J 2 bases short, with 14 bases between. The CDR3 nucleotides are TGTGCCAGCAGCTTTGGAACCGGGATAACCTACGAGCAGTACTTC. It translates to CASSFGTGITYEQYF.

The rearrangement links TRBV5-6 to TRBJ1-2; D remains ambiguous. There are 13 residues in the CDR3. The V gene lost 6 bases and the J gene lost 3 bases, with 12 bases spanning the gap. Germline lookup yields CDR1 SGHDT and CDR2 YYEEEE. Here the CDR3 reads CASTYFGDYGYTF. The CDR3 DNA follows: TGTGCCAGCACCTATTTCGGGGACTATGGCTACACCTTC.

The J gene is TRBJ2-1, the V gene TRBV5-1, with 7 bases matching TRBD1. J lost 1 base, V lost 2 bases, and 6 bases had no gene match. CDR3 size: 16 residues. Germline loops: CDR1 SGHRS, CDR2 YFSETQ. The CDR3 DNA reads as TGCGCCAGCAGCTTAGAGGGGGCCCTTTCCTACAATGAGCAGTTCTTC. Its protein is CASSLEGALSYNEQFF.